Listed here are 28 T cell receptor delta chains from one sample, sequenced in a study of gamma-delta chains in newborns, infants, children. TCRdb re-called the reads through CATT. The sample includes roughly 9,900 delta-chain clones, approximately 10% seen only once; the top ten take roughly 10%. The material sequenced was blood. These receptor sequences come from a child who was a newborn, infant or young child, either healthy, febrile or measles-vaccinated (not recorded which).

The chain is built from TRDV1 and TRDJ1; D gene unclear. Germline lookup yields CDR1 TSWWSYY and CDR2 QGS. V was shortened by 1 base and J by 0 bases, with 12 bases between the two germline ends. The CDR3 has 16 amino acids. CDR3 sequence (DNA): TGTGCTCTTGGGGAACGCCCTCGTCTTTACACCGATAAACTCATCTTT. It codes for CALGERPRLYTDKLIF.

In this sample, this clone turned up a few times. This chain joins TRDV2 and TRDJ1; 11 bases are a match to TRDD3. The V gene end was trimmed by 0 bases and the J gene end by 3 bases; junction bases not matched to a gene: 20. Germline V gene data show CDR1 as GEAIGNYY and CDR2 as EKD. The CDR3 has 21 residues. CDR3 protein: CACDTVTFGGYGEEFADKLIF. The CDR3 DNA follows: TGTGCCTGTGACACCGTAACGTTTGGGGGATACGGGGAAGAGTTCGCCGATAAACTCATCTTT.

The chain links TRDV2 to TRDJ1, with D possibly TRDD3 on 5 matching bases. Germline values: CDR1 GEAIGNYY, CDR2 EKD. This CDR3 has 16 amino acids. Trimming removed 0 bases at V and 1 base at J, with 14 bases between. CDR3 sequence (DNA): TGTGCCTGTGACACCGTATCCGGGGGTCGCACCGATAAACTCATCTTT. Its translation: CACDTVSGGRTDKLIF.

This clone came up a few times. The CDR3 loop reads CACDTWGIGGSWDTRQMFF. In nucleotides, the CDR3 is TGTGCCTGTGACACCTGGGGGATAGGGGGATCCTGGGACACCCGACAGATGTTTTTC. This rearrangement joins TRDV2 to TRDJ3, with TRDD3 matching 9 bases. Germline-derived CDR1 and CDR2 are GEAIGNYY and EKD. V lost 0 bases to trimming and J lost 1 base; unmatched junction nucleotides: 6. The CDR3 is made up of 19 amino acids.

In the case of this clone: At the DNA level, this CDR3 is encoded by other sequences in the same sample as well. The chain couples TRDV2 to TRDJ3, with TRDD3 matching over 12 bases. This CDR3 is 23 amino acids long. Germline-derived CDR1 and CDR2 are GEAIGNYY and EKD. After removal of 1 base from V and 0 bases from J, the junction contained 15 bases not matched to a gene. CDR3: CACDTIHPTGGYPSSWDTRQMFF. The CDR3 coding sequence is TGTGCCTGTGACACAATTCATCCTACTGGGGGATACCCAAGCTCCTGGGACACCCGACAGATGTTTTTC.

As for this clone: Possible read error: a much larger clone is one base away. Different DNA sequences within this sample yield the same CDR3. The genes are TRDV2 and TRDJ1; 8 positions agree with TRDD3. V was pared by 3 bases and J by 0 bases, with 8 bases of the junction left unmatched. The CDR3 contains 16 residues. Germline V gene lookup returns CDR1 GEAIGNYY and CDR2 EKD. DNA of the CDR3: TGTGCCTGTGACTTACTGGGGGCTGGCTACACCGATAAACTCATCTTT. Translating it yields CACDLLGAGYTDKLIF.

This clone was recorded a few times. TCRdb's protein, taken from a much larger clone, differs from this DNA's translation at residue 4, likely owing to a read error; the protein displayed comes from the DNA. The chain uses TRDV2 and TRDJ1, with no clear D. The germline V and J ends were trimmed by 5 bases and 3 bases, with 15 bases remaining between them. Per the germline V gene, CDR1 is GEAIGNYY and CDR2 is EKD. The CDR3 runs to 14 residues. The CDR3 sequence: CACGHLRNADKLIF. The DNA of the CDR3 is TGTGCCTGTGGCCACCTAAGGAATGCCGATAAACTCATCTTT.

This clone was seen a handful of times. The CDR3 is CACDTVERWGTPEYTDKLIF. As DNA, the CDR3 is TGTGCCTGTGACACGGTCGAGCGCTGGGGGACCCCTGAGTACACCGATAAACTCATCTTT. V is TRDV2 and J is TRDJ1; 8 bases fit TRDD3. The CDR3 has 20 residues. V gave up 1 base and J gave up 0 bases; unmatched junction bases: 18. Germline CDR1 reads GEAIGNYY; CDR2 reads EKD.

A few counts support this clone. The sample holds other DNA sequences that translate to the same CDR3. The V and J genes are TRDV2 and TRDJ3; 13 bases agree with TRDD3. The germline V gene encodes CDR1 GEAIGNYY and CDR2 EKD. Trimming cost V 3 bases and J 0 bases; bases outside gene matches: 7. The length of the CDR3 is 20 residues. For the CDR3, the DNA is TGTGCCTGTGACGCCATACTGGGGGATACGAGCTCCTGGGACACCCGACAGATGTTTTTC. Translated, it gives CACDAILGDTSSWDTRQMFF.

This chain connects TRDV2 to TRDJ3; 13 bases are a match to TRDD3. Germline CDR1 reads GEAIGNYY; CDR2 reads EKD. V lost 1 base and J lost 0; bases outside the gene matches: 2. This CDR3 spans 19 amino acids. The CDR3 coding sequence is TGTGCCTGTGACACACTGGGGGATACGTTCTCCTGGGACACCCGACAGATGTTTTTC. Translating gives CACDTLGDTFSWDTRQMFF.

This clone has only a few counts. An end of the junction does not agree with germline; a read error may underlie this. The sample carries other DNA sequences with the same CDR3. The chain couples TRDV1 to TRDJ1, with 11 bases matching TRDD3. Germline V lookup: CDR1 TSWWSYY, CDR2 QGS. The CDR3 is made up of 24 amino acids. The CDR3 nucleotides are TGTGCTCTTGGGGAACTAGGATTGGTCCTTCCTACGATTATGGGGGATACGCACACCGATAAACTCATCTTC. It codes for CALGELGLVLPTIMGDTHTDKLIF.

V is TRAV29/DV5 and J is TRDJ1; TRDD3 matches at 10 bases. Germline values: CDR1 NSMFDY, CDR2 ISSIKDK. The CDR3 length is 22 residues. V was pared by 0 bases and J by 0 bases, with 23 bases of the junction left unmatched. CDR3: CAASAPSDFYSGDTRDTDKLIF. The CDR3 DNA follows: TGTGCAGCAAGCGCGCCTTCCGATTTCTACTCGGGGGATACGCGGGACACCGATAAACTCATCTTT.

There are a few counts of this clone. This chain joins TRDV2 and TRDJ3; TRDD3 agrees at 8 bases. The CDR3 is 20 amino acids. Trimming at V came to 0 bases and at J to 0 bases, leaving 9 bases not matched to a gene. Germline-derived CDR1 and CDR2 are GEAIGNYY and EKD. The CDR3 DNA reads TGTGCCTGTGACACCCTGGGGGACCAAAAGACCTCCTGGGACACCCGACAGATGTTTTTC. Its translation is CACDTLGDQKTSWDTRQMFF.

This clone was seen only a few times. V and J are TRDV2 and TRDJ1, with 8 positions matching TRDD3. CDR3 length: 18 amino acids. V was pared by 2 bases and J by 0 bases, with 13 bases of the junction left unmatched. Germline CDR1 is GEAIGNYY and CDR2 is EKD. In nucleotides, the CDR3 is TGTGCCTGTGACATCTTGGGACTGGGGGCCTCGTACACCGATAAACTCATCTTT. This sequence encodes CACDILGLGASYTDKLIF.

This clone is classed as medium-sized. The V call is TRDV2, the J call TRDJ3, with TRDD3 matching 8 bases. V shed 3 bases and J 1 base; nucleotides not matched to a gene: 4. CDR3 length equals 17 residues. Germline assignment: CDR1 GEAIGNYY and CDR2 EKD. The CDR3 sequence is CACDQPGGSWDTRQMFF. The CDR3 DNA reads as TGTGCCTGTGACCAACCTGGGGGATCCTGGGACACCCGACAGATGTTTTTC.

This clone was found a few times. A single base is all that separates this from a far larger clone, so a read error is likely. The chain employs TRDV2 and TRDJ3, with TRDD3 identical over 11 bases. V trimming: 2 bases; J trimming: 2 bases; junction bases outside the gene matches: 4. This CDR3 region has 18 residues. CDR1 is GEAIGNYY and CDR2 is EKD in the germline V gene. The chain's CDR3 is CACDSVLGDTWDTRQMFF. CDR3 nucleotides: TGTGCCTGTGACAGCGTACTGGGGGATACCTGGGACACCCGACAGATGTTTTTC.

This clone appeared a few times. V is TRDV1 and J is TRDJ1; 12 nucleotides align to TRDD3. CDR1 is TSWWSYY, CDR2 QGS, per germline. V was clipped by 2 bases and J by 0 bases; unmatched bases: 22. The CDR3 has 23 amino acids. For the CDR3, the DNA is TGTGCTCTTGGGGAATTTTTCCTACAGTCTGGGGGATACGCGTATCTGTACACCGATAAACTCATCTTT. It is translated as CALGEFFLQSGGYAYLYTDKLIF.

The rearrangement uses TRDV2 and TRDJ3; TRDD3 matches at 7 bases. CDR3 length: 16 amino acids. V was clipped by 0 bases and J by 4 bases; unmatched bases: 2. Germline V gives CDR1 GEAIGNYY, CDR2 EKD. Here the CDR3 DNA reads TGTGCCTGTGACACCGTACTGGGGTGGGACACCCGACAGATGTTTTTC. Its protein product is CACDTVLGWDTRQMFF.

CDR3 protein: CACDAWGVTDKLIF. The CDR3 DNA sequence: TGTGCCTGTGACGCCTGGGGGGTTACCGATAAACTCATCTTT. The gene calls are TRDV2 and TRDJ1, with TRDD3 matching over 7 bases. The germline CDR1 and CDR2 sequences are GEAIGNYY and EKD. The length of the CDR3 is 14 residues. V dropped 3 bases and J dropped 2; count of bases not matched to a gene: 5.

This clone was detected only a few times. The V call is TRDV2, the J call TRDJ1; the D gene is possibly TRDD2 (5 bases). Germline CDR1 and CDR2: GEAIGNYY and EKD. V lost 3 bases, J lost 0 bases, and 28 bases lay in between. The CDR3 loop spans 20 amino acids. This chain's CDR3 is CACDEASAHGAPRYTDKLIF. CDR3 nucleotide sequence: TGTGCCTGTGACGAGGCTTCCGCTCATGGTGCGCCTAGGTACACCGATAAACTCATCTTT.

This chain links TRDV2 with TRDJ3; 7 positions match TRDD3. J gave up 0 bases and V 4 bases, and 8 bases lay outside the gene matches. CDR1 is GEAIGNYY, CDR2 EKD, per germline. The CDR3 runs to 18 residues. CDR3 in DNA: TGTGCCTGTGAGTCGCTGGGGGGGAGCTCCTGGGACACCCGACAGATGTTTTTC. Translated: CACESLGGSSWDTRQMFF.

This chain connects TRDV2 to TRDJ2, with a tentative D call TRDD3 (5 bases). The CDR3 is 14 amino acids. CDR1 is GEAIGNYY, CDR2 EKD, per germline. Trimming stripped 0 bases from V and 6 bases from J, with 10 bases between. CDR3 coding DNA: TGTGCCTGTGACACCGTAGATACACCAGCACAACTCTTCTTT. It translates to CACDTVDTPAQLFF.

By share, this clone counts as medium-sized. This may arise from a read error, as a much more abundant clone is one base away. V and J are TRDV2 and TRDJ1, with D perhaps TRDD3 (5 bases). The V gene's germline CDR1 is GEAIGNYY and CDR2 EKD. The CDR3 runs 14 residues. With 1 base removed from V and 0 bases from J, the gap between germline ends came to 8 bases. CDR3 region: CACDTLLDTDKLIF. The CDR3 DNA reads as TGTGCCTGTGACACGTTACTGGACACCGATAAACTCATCTTT.

This clone was detected a few times. A read error may produce the germline difference seen at one junction end. For the CDR3, the DNA is TGTGCCTGTGACACCGTCGGGGGGATACGCGTTGAACGCTCCTGGGGCACCCGACAGATGTTTTTC. Protein: CACDTVGGIRVERSWGTRQMFF. V and J are TRDV2 and TRDJ3, with 10 bases identical to TRDD3. Looked up from germline, CDR1 is GEAIGNYY and CDR2 is EKD. The CDR3 is made up of 22 amino acids.

By sample share, this clone is medium-sized. The V gene is TRDV2, the J gene TRDJ1, with D possibly TRDD3 on 6 matching bases. This CDR3 comprises 18 residues. Between the trimmed V and J ends, which lost 1 base and 0 bases, there was a span of 20 bases. Germline V gene lookup returns CDR1 GEAIGNYY and CDR2 EKD. In nucleotides, the CDR3 is TGTGCCTGTGACACTCTGGGGAACCGAAACCCGTACACCGATAAACTCATCTTT. Amino acids: CACDTLGNRNPYTDKLIF.

By sample share, this clone is medium-sized (0.01 to 0.1%). The sample contains more than one DNA sequence encoding this CDR3. The chain is built from TRDV2 and TRDJ1; 8 nucleotides match TRDD3. The germline CDR1 and CDR2 sequences are GEAIGNYY and EKD. V was clipped by 2 bases and J by 2 bases; unmatched bases: 9. This CDR3 region has 16 residues. CDR3 DNA: TGTGCCTGTGACAGGTTGGGGGATCGAATGACCGATAAACTCATCTTT. The encoded protein is CACDRLGDRMTDKLIF.

DNA for the CDR3: TGTGCCTGTGGCAGACTGGGCCAACCAGATAAACTCATCTTT. This translates into CACGRLGQPDKLIF. The chain combines TRDV2 with TRDJ1; weak D call: TRDD3 (6 bases). Trimming took 5 bases from V and 5 from J, leaving 17 bases between them. CDR1 GEAIGNYY and CDR2 EKD come from the germline V gene. CDR3 length equals 14 residues.

This clone occurred a few times. The identical CDR3 is also encoded by other nucleotide sequences in the sample. This chain joins TRDV2 and TRDJ1; 10 bases fit TRDD3. V lost 0 bases and J lost 0; bases outside the gene matches: 9. There are 18 residues in the CDR3. Germline lookup yields CDR1 GEAIGNYY and CDR2 EKD. CDR3 residues: CACDTLRRGDTYTDKLIF. The CDR3 region has the DNA TGTGCCTGTGACACCCTACGTCGGGGGGATACGTACACCGATAAACTCATCTTT.